Each of the 6 T cell receptor beta chains below was sequenced from the same sample in a study of blood T cell repertoires in COVID-19. Produced via immunoSEQ multiplex PCR; TCRdb's table is partial and in-frame only. In the table there are 150,000 or so clones, roughly 80% of which are singletons. The sequencing input was PBMCs or T cells enriched from blood (not recorded which). These receptors were taken from a woman aged 40 to 55 with acute COVID-19.

V and J are TRBV5-1 and TRBJ1-1; 7 nucleotides agree with TRBD1. After removal of 8 bases from V and 5 bases from J, the junction contained 12 bases not matched to a gene. The CDR3 is made up of 14 amino acids. Germline CDR1 is SGHRS and CDR2 is YFSETQ. As DNA, the CDR3 is TGCGCCAGTTCAACACAGGGGAGAGAAACTGAAGCTTTCTTT. Translating it yields CASSTQGRETEAFF.

This chain connects TRBV30 to TRBJ2-7; TRBD1 is a possible D gene (6 bases). The CDR3 has 13 amino acids. V was cut by 2 bases and J by 2 bases, with 10 bases left in between. CDR1 is GTSNPN, CDR2 SVGIG, per germline (reference sequence). CDR3 DNA sequence: TGTGCCTGGAGTTTACAGGGCCCCTACGAGCAGTACTTC. Protein sequence: CAWSLQGPYEQYF.

The rearrangement uses TRBV27 and TRBJ1-2; D is possibly TRBD1 (5 bases). Trimming cost V 4 bases and J 6 bases, with 12 bases left between them. Germline V gene data show CDR1 as MNHEY and CDR2 as SMNVEV (reference sequence). This CDR3 is 13 amino acids long. The CDR3 loop reads CASSSRQNHGYTF. The CDR3 DNA reads TGTGCCAGCAGTTCCCGACAGAACCATGGCTACACCTTC.

DNA for the CDR3: TGTGCCAGCACCTCCGCGGGGAGGACTAATAATTCACCCCTCCACTTT. The encoded protein is CASTSAGRTNNSPLHF. V and J are TRBV25-1 and TRBJ1-6; D gene unclear. Trimming removed 7 bases at V and 5 bases at J, with 18 bases between. CDR3 length: 16 residues. Germline-derived CDR1 and CDR2 are MGHDK and SYGVNS. Using reference TRBV25-1 and TRBJ1-6 for the parts outside the CDR3, the full variable domain is EADIYQTPRYLVIGTGKKITLECSQTMGHDKMYWYQQDPGMELHLIHYSYGVNSTEKGDLSSESTVSRIRTEHFPLTLESARPSHTSQYLCASTSAGRTNNSPLHFGNGTRLTVT.

The V and J genes are TRBV18 and TRBJ1-2, with a possible D match to TRBD1 (6 bases). There are 13 residues in the CDR3. The germline V gene encodes CDR1 KGHSH and CDR2 LQKENI. V was trimmed by 5 bases and J by 7 bases, leaving 14 bases between them. CDR3 in amino acids: CASSSGGASGYTF. In DNA form, the CDR3 reads TGTGCCAGCTCATCGGGGGGGGCCAGTGGCTACACCTTC.

The rearrangement links TRBV28 to TRBJ2-7; 7 positions match TRBD2. The CDR3 spans 16 residues. V lost 5 bases and J lost 0; bases outside the gene matches: 10. Germline-derived CDR1 and CDR2 are MDHEN and SYDVKM. The CDR3 sequence is CASSHPRGGSSYEQYF. The CDR3 DNA reads TGTGCCAGCAGTCACCCACGCGGGGGTAGCTCCTACGAGCAGTACTTC.